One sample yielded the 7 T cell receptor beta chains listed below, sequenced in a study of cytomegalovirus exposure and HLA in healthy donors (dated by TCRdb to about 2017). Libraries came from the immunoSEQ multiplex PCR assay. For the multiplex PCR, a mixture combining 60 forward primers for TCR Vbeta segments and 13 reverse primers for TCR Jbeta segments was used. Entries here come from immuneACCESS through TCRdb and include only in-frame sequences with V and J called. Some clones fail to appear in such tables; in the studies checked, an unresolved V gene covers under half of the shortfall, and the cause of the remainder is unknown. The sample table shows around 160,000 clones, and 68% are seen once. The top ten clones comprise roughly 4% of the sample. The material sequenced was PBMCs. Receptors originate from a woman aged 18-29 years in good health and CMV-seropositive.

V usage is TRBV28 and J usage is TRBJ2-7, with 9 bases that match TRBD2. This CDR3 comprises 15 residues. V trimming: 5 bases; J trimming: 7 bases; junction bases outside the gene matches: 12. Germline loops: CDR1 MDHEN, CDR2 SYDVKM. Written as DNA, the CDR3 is TGTGCCAGCAGTACCTCCCCACTAGCGGGTGATGAGCAGTACTTC. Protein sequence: CASSTSPLAGDEQYF.

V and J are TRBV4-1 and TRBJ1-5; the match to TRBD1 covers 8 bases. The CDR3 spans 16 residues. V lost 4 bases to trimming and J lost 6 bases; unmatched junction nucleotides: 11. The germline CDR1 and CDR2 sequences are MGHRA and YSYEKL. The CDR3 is CASSRTGQGLSQPQHF. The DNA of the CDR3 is TGCGCCAGCAGCCGAACCGGACAGGGCTTGAGTCAGCCCCAGCATTTT.

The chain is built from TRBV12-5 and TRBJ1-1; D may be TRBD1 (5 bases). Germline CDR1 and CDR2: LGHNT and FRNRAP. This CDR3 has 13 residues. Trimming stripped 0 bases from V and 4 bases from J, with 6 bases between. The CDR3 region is CASGLVGATEAFF. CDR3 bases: TGTGCTAGTGGTTTGGTAGGGGCCACTGAAGCTTTCTTT. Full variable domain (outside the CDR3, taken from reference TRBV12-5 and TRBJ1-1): DARVTQTPRHKVTEMGQEVTMRCQPILGHNTVFWYRQTMMQGLELLAYFRNRAPLDDSGMPKDRFSAEMPDATLATLKIQPSEPRDSAVYFCASGLVGATEAFFGQGTRLTVV.

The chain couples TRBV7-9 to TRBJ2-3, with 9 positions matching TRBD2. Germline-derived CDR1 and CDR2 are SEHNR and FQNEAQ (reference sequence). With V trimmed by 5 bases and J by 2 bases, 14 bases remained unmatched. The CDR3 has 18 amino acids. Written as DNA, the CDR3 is TGTGCCAGCAGCAACCCCTTCGGGACTAGCACGAACACAGATACGCAGTATTTT. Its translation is CASSNPFGTSTNTDTQYF.

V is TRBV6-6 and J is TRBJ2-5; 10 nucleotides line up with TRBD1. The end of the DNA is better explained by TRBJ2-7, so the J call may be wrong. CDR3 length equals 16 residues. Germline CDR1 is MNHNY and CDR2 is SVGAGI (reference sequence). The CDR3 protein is CASSYPGQGSSYEQYF. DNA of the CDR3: TGTGCCAGCAGTTACCCGGGACAGGGGAGCTCCTACGAGCAGTACTTC.

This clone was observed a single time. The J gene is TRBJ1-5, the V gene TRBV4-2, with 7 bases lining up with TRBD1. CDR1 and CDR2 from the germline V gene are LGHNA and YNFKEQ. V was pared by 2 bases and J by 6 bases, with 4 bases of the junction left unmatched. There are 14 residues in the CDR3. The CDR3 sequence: CASSQKQGSQPQHF. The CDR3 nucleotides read TGTGCCAGCAGCCAAAAACAGGGGTCTCAGCCCCAGCATTTT.

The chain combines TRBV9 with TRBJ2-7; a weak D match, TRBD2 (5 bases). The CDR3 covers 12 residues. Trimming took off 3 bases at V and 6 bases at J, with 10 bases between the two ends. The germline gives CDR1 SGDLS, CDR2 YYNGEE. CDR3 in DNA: TGTGCCAGCAGCGGAGAGGGTTCCGAGCAGTACTTC. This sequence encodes CASSGEGSEQYF.